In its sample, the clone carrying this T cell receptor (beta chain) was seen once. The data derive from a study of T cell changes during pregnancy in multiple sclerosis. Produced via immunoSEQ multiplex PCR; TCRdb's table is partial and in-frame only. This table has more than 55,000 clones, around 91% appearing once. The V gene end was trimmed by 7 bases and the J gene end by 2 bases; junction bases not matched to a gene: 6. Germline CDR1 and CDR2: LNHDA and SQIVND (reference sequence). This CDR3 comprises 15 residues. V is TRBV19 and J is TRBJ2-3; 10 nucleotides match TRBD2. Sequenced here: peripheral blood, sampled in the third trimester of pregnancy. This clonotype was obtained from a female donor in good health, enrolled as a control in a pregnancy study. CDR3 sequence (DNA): TGTGCCAGTACCCTAGCGGGGGCCAACACAGATACGCAGTATTTT. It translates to CASTLAGANTDTQYF. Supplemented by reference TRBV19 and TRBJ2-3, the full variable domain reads DGGITQSPKYLFRKEGQNVTLSCEQNLNHDAMYWYRQDPGQGLRLIYYSQIVNDFQKGDIAEGYSVSREKKESFPLTVTSAQKNPTAFYLCASTLAGANTDTQYFGPGTRLTVL.